This T cell receptor (beta chain) comes out of a study of blood T cells in healthy people across ages. Study observations and caveats: The percentage of naive T cells correlated strongly with TCR beta diversity. Unsorted PBMCs blocked a conclusive comparison of naive and antigen-experienced cells.

Every donor gave 9 to 10 milliliters of peripheral blood. In regard to this clonotype: The antigen is undetermined.

Combining a sample-barcoded 5' primer with a J-beta primer mix, a second PCR ran for roughly 6 to 12 cycles. TCRdb itself ran the 5' RACE reads through MiXCR, one entry per CDR3 protein. Of some 880,000 distinct CDR3 sequences listed, under 40% were seen once; the top ten hold approximately 13%. The CDR3 has 15 amino acids. Germline assignment: CDR1 SGHRS and CDR2 YFSETQ. V shed 3 bases, J shed 5 bases, and the junction held 7 bases outside the gene matches. Material for sequencing was blood. The rearrangement links TRBV5-1 to TRBJ2-5, with 10 bases identical to TRBD1. This sequence originates from a man younger than 35 in good health. CDR3 sequence: CASSWGTGVKETQYF. In DNA, the CDR3 is TGCGCCAGCAGCTGGGGGACAGGGGTAAAGGAGACCCAGTACTTC.